This T cell receptor beta chain was profiled in a study of blood T cells in healthy people across ages. A J-beta primer mix and a sample-barcoded 5' primer were used in a second PCR of roughly 7 to 12 cycles. Each CDR3 protein gets one entry after TCRdb re-called the 5' RACE reads with MiXCR. There are 1.5 million to 2 million distinct CDR3 sequences in the sample; 49% occur only once, and around 2.1% lies in the top ten. This clonotype turned up a few times. The V and J ends lost 2 bases and 0 bases respectively, with 17 bases between them. CDR3 length equals 17 residues. CDR1 and CDR2 from the germline V gene are MNHEY and SVGAGI.

The specimen was blood. This clonotype was obtained from a woman in her thirties or forties in good health. The J gene is TRBJ2-7, the V gene TRBV6-5; TRBD1 is a possible D gene (6 bases). CDR3 region: CASSYTGQFGNSYEQYF. The CDR3 bases are TGTGCCAGCAGTTACACCGGACAGTTTGGTAACTCCTACGAGCAGTACTTC.